Below, one T cell receptor (beta chain) is given with its context. The study ran its PCR with 60 Vbeta and 13 Jbeta primers. Here immunoSEQ multiplex PCR was the method, and the copy in TCRdb shows in-frame clones only, minus some. The table lists under 200,000 clones, roughly four fifths of them singletons, with 8.5% in the top ten. In germline, CDR1 is MNHEY, CDR2 SMNVEV (reference sequence). The CDR3 extends over 12 amino acids. Trimming took off 2 bases at V and 6 bases at J, with 4 bases between the two ends. The entry originates in a study of cytomegalovirus exposure and HLA in healthy donors. The chain combines TRBV27 with TRBJ2-2; D is unclear. The sample taken for sequencing was PBMCs. The TCR sequence derives from a male donor in good health and CMV-seropositive. The CDR3 region is CASSLGSGELFF. CDR3 DNA: TGTGCCAGCAGTTTAGGCTCCGGGGAGCTGTTTTTT.